The clone carrying this TCR beta chain was seen only a few times. The antigen is not known. This sample was taken from a study of Ad26.COV2.S vaccination and SARS-CoV-2 variants. About the study: Sample donor was a member of the COV1001 Ad26.COV2.S trial arm. By the intramuscular route, Ad26.COV2.S was given once, or twice 56 days apart. Whole-study results and caveats: Substantial response breadth was reportedly seen for spike-specific CD8+ and CD4+ T cells after vaccination.

Treatment of the sample: some 20 received Ad26.COV2.S at low or high dose, single or two shots; roughly 5 received placebo; per-sample allocation not given. The samples date from day 63 after the first vaccine or placebo injection. Boston provided a donor who was an adult aged 18-55 years. With 1 base removed from V and 1 base from J, the gap between germline ends came to 11 bases. Germline lookup yields CDR1 MDHEN and CDR2 SYDVKM. CDR3 length equals 17 residues. Sequencing was performed with immunoSEQ multiplex PCR; in TCRdb, only in-frame clones are kept and a portion is missing. The sample has about 470,000 clones; less than 95% are singletons.

This chain links TRBV28 with TRBJ2-6; D may be TRBD2 (5 bases). The TCR was taken from a person between 18 and 65 years old who received the Ad26.COV2.S COVID-19 vaccine or a placebo. The source material was peripheral blood, sampled in a trial of Ad26.COV2.S vaccine versus placebo. CDR3 DNA sequence: TGTGCCAGCAGTTTATTGAACGGGGTTTCTGGGGCCAACGTCCTGACTTTC. Translated, it gives CASSLLNGVSGANVLTF.